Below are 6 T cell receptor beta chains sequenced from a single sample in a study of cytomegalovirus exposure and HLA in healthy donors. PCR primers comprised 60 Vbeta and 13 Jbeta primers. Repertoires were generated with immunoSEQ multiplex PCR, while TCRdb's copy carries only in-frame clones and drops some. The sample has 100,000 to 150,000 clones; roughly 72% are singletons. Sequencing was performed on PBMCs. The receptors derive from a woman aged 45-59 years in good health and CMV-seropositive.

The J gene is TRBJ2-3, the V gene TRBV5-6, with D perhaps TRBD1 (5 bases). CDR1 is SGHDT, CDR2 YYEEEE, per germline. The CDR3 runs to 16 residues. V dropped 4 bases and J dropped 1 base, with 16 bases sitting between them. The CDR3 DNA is TGTGCCAGCAGCCATCGACAGCCTCCCCGCACAGATACGCAGTATTTT. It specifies CASSHRQPPRTDTQYF.

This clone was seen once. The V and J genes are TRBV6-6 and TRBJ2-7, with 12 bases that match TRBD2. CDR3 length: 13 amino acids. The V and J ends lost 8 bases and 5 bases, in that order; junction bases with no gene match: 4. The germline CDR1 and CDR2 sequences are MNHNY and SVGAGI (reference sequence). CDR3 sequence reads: CASRLAGDHEQYF. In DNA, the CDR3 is TGTGCCAGCCGACTAGCGGGGGACCACGAGCAGTACTTC.

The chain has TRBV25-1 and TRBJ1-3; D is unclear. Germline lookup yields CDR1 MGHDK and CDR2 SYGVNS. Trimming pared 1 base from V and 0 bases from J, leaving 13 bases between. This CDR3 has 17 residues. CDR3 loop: CASSELGEALSGNTIYF. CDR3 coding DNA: TGTGCCAGCAGTGAATTGGGAGAAGCTCTCTCTGGAAACACCATATATTTT.

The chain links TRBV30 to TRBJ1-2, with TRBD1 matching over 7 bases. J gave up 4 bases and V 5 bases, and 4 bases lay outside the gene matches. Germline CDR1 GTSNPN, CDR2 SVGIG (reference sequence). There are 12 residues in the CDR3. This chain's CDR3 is CAWGDRVYGYTF. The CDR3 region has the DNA TGTGCCTGGGGAGACAGGGTCTATGGCTACACCTTC.

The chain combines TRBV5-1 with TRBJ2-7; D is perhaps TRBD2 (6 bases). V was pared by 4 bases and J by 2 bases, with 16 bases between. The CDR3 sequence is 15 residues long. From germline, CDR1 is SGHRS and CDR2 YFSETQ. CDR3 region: CASSTLGTVTYEQYF. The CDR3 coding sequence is TGCGCCAGCAGCACCCTGGGGACTGTTACCTACGAGCAGTACTTC.

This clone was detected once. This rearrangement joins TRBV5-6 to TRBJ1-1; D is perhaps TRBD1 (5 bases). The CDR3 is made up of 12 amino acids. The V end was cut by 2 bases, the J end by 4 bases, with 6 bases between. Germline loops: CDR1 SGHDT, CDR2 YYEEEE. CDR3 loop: CASSFGGTEAFF. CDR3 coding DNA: TGTGCCAGCAGCTTCGGGGGCACTGAAGCTTTCTTT.